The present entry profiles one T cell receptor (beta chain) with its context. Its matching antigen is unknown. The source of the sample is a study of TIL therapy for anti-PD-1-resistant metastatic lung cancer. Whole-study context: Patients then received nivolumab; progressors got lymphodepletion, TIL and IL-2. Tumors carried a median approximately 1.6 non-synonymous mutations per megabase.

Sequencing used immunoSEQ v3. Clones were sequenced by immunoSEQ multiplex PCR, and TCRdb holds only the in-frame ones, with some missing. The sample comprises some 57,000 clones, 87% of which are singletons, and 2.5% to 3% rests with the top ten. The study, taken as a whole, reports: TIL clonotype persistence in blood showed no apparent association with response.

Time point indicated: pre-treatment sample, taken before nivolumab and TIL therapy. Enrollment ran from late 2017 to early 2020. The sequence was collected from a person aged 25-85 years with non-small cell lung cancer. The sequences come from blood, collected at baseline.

The DNA of the CDR3 is TGTGCCAGCAGTGCGGGAGTATATGGCTACACCTTC. This translates into CASSAGVYGYTF. The chain uses TRBV25-1 and TRBJ1-2; D uncertain. The CDR3 runs 12 residues. V shed 4 bases and J shed 5 bases, with 8 bases lying between them. Germline assignment: CDR1 MGHDK and CDR2 SYGVNS.